This T cell receptor beta chain was sequenced for a study of Graves' ophthalmopathy and Graves' hyperthyroidism. Study in general: Blood was drawn at initial diagnosis, before any treatment.

This clonotype was picked up many times. Per germline, CDR1 MNHNS and CDR2 SASEGT. The V end lost 6 bases, the J end lost 0 bases, and 12 bases lay between the germline ends. The CDR3 totals 15 residues. TCR beta CDR3 regions were amplified from RNA transcripts. An opening RT-PCR round employed HTBI primers and preceded a second-round multiplex PCR. TCRdb ran MiXCR on the multiplex PCR reads and lists one entry per CDR3 protein. The sample contains fewer than 600,000 distinct CDR3 sequences, roughly an eighth of which appear only once. V is TRBV6-1 and J is TRBJ1-5; perhaps TRBD1 as D (6 bases). The TCR comes from a woman aged 30 to 39 with Graves' ophthalmopathy. The sequenced material came from blood. The CDR3 sequence: CASSQGYYSNQPQHF. Here the CDR3 DNA reads TGTGCCAGCAGCCAGGGGTACTATAGCAATCAGCCCCAGCATTTT.